This passage covers 3 T cell receptor beta chains from one sample sequenced in a study of blood T cells in healthy people across ages. Then a second PCR, running about 7 to 11 cycles, was carried out with a sample-barcoded 5' primer and a J-beta primer mix. TCRdb processed the 5' RACE reads anew with MiXCR; each CDR3 protein has one entry. The table lists 1.4 million or so distinct CDR3 sequences, under 55% of them singletons. The material sequenced was blood. These receptors were collected from a woman between 18 and 29 years old in good health.

This chain uses TRBV9 with TRBJ2-1; no clear D gene. This CDR3 region has 13 residues. V lost 0 bases, J lost 10 bases, and 11 bases lay in between. The germline V gene encodes CDR1 SGDLS and CDR2 YYNGEE. The CDR3 DNA reads TGTGCCAGCAGCGTAGCTGTGCTTGGCGAGCAGTTCTTC. Its protein is CASSVAVLGEQFF.

This clonotype showed up just once. The chain has TRBV20-1 and TRBJ1-1; 7 positions match TRBD1. Germline V gene sequence: CDR1 DFQATT, CDR2 SNEGSKA (reference sequence). V shed 2 bases and J 3 bases; nucleotides not matched to a gene: 6. The CDR3 is made up of 14 amino acids. CDR3 residues: CSARPDRDYTEAFF. The CDR3 nucleotides read TGCAGTGCTAGACCCGACAGGGACTACACTGAAGCTTTCTTT.

The rearrangement joins TRBV5-1 to TRBJ2-1; 14 bases match TRBD2. From germline, CDR1 is SGHRS and CDR2 YFSETQ. This CDR3 contains 16 residues. V lost 5 bases, J lost 7 bases, and 8 bases stayed unmatched. The CDR3 protein is CASSRGTSGSPNEQFF. The CDR3 nucleotides are TGCGCCAGCAGTAGGGGGACTAGCGGGAGTCCAAATGAGCAGTTCTTC.